This T cell receptor (beta chain) was identified during a study of blood T cell repertoires in COVID-19. This CDR3 comprises 11 residues. V lost 6 bases, J lost 4 bases, and 6 bases lay in between. Clones were read by immunoSEQ multiplex PCR, and TCRdb kept only the in-frame ones, dropping some. The data show approximately 200,000 clones, 84% seen once. The TCR comes from a woman older than 75 with COVID-19, enrolled during active disease. This chain uses TRBV12-3 or TRBV12-4 with TRBJ1-1; perhaps TRBD1 as D (5 bases). Sequencing used peripheral blood. The CDR3 DNA reads TGTGCCAGCAGCAGGGCCACTGAAGCTTTCTTT. As protein: CASSRATEAFF.